This entry concerns a single T cell receptor beta chain. In the original analysis: The assay estimated nucleated cells by amplifying reference gene primers. Clones were sequenced by immunoSEQ multiplex PCR, and TCRdb holds only the in-frame ones, with some missing. The V and J calls and the clone size are those of that table, but D and trimming were determined from the DNA. The sample holds about 270,000 clones, roughly 89% seen once. CDR1 and CDR2 (germline): SGHNT, YYREEE (reference sequence). V lost 5 bases, J lost 9 bases, and 5 bases stayed unmatched. This CDR3 has 14 residues. The participants were between about 18 and 90 years old and came from under 25 US areas. Recovered Cohort 3 donors showed two negative PCRs, clearance, or symptom resolution. The sample is drawn from a study of blood T cell repertoires in COVID-19. Study-level background: The cDNA or gDNA used as material had been derived from T cells, B-cell-depleted T cells, or PBMCs.

Sequenced input: PBMCs or T cells enriched from blood (not recorded which). The TCR was taken from a woman aged 55-69 years who had recovered from COVID-19. The J gene is TRBJ1-6, the V gene TRBV5-4; TRBD1 matches 10 bases. CDR3 sequence: CASSNRDRGSPLHF. CDR3 nucleotide sequence: TGTGCCAGCAGTAACCGGGACAGGGGTTCACCCCTCCACTTT.